Here is one T cell receptor (beta chain) with its context. This CDR3 is built from 15 residues. Trimming removed 2 bases from V and 0 bases from J, with 9 bases in between. Germline CDR1 is SGHTA and CDR2 is FQGTGA. These data belong to a study of shared clonotypes between healthy human individuals. Profiling relied on immunoSEQ multiplex PCR, and the TCRdb table lists in-frame clones only, not all of them. The sample holds some 96,000 clones; around 47% are singletons and the top ten take over 13%. Sample: PBMCs. The TCR sequence derives from a woman aged 35 to 49 in good health. Some clones in this sample may be carry-over from other donors' samples. The V and J genes are TRBV7-3 and TRBJ2-3; D is unresolved. CDR3 nucleotides: TGTGCCAGCAGCTTACTCCCTAGAAGCACAGATACGCAGTATTTT. This codes for CASSLLPRSTDTQYF.